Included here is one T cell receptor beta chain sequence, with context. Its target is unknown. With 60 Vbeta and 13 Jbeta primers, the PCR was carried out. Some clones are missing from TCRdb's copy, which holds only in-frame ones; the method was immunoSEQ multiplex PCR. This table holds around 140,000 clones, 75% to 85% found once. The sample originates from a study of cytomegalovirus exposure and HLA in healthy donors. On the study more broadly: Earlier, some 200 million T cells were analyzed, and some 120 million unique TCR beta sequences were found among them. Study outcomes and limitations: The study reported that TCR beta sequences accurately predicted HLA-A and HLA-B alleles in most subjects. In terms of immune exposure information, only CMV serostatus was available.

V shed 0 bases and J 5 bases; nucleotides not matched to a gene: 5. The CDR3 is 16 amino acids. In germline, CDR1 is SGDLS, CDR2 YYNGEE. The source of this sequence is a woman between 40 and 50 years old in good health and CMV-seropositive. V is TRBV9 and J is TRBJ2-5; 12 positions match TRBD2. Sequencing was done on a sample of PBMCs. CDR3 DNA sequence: TGTGCCAGCAGCGTAGGACTAGCGGGAGTTACCGAGACCCAGTACTTC. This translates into CASSVGLAGVTETQYF.